This record concerns one TCR beta chain sequence. V was cut by 4 bases and J by 4 bases, with 11 bases left in between. Germline loops: CDR1 SGHRS, CDR2 YFSETQ. CDR3 size: 13 residues. Per the authors' pipeline: Amplifying reference gene primers gave estimates of nucleated cell counts. Measured with immunoSEQ multiplex PCR; TCRdb has only the in-frame clones, and not every one. D and trimming come from the DNA, and the V and J calls and clone size come from that table. The repertoire holds about 140,000 clones, 82% seen once, with 4% to 5% in the top ten. This sample is drawn from a study of blood T cell repertoires in COVID-19.

The sequenced sample consisted of peripheral blood. The rearrangement joins TRBV5-1 to TRBJ2-5, with a possible D match to TRBD2 (6 bases). The sequence was obtained from a woman at least 80 years old with acute or convalescent COVID-19. In DNA form, the CDR3 reads TGCGCCAGCAGCCCTGGAGGGATAGAGACCCAGTACTTC. Its translation: CASSPGGIETQYF.